The 7 T cell receptor beta chains below were found in one sample sequenced in a study of post-analysis software for immune sequencing data. Broader study findings: With TRBV5-6, TRBV5-1 and TRBV20-1 included, about five TRBV segments were more frequent in patients than in controls.

Prepared libraries of TCR beta cDNA carried unique molecular identifiers. TCRdb recomputed calls from the PCR reads with MiXCR, one row per CDR3 protein. The sample yields over 150,000 distinct CDR3 sequences, 30% seen once. Antigen specificity for these receptors is unknown. Material for sequencing was blood. These receptors came from a girl aged 10 to 17 with multiple sclerosis.

Regarding this clonotype: A much larger clone is a single base away; this may be a read error. The rearrangement links TRBV20-1 to TRBJ2-3; TRBD2 matches 11 bases. The germline V gene encodes CDR1 DFQATT and CDR2 SNEGSKA (reference sequence). This CDR3 has 16 amino acids. This CDR3 reads CSAQPGLAASTVTQYF. CDR3 sequence (DNA): TGCAGTGCACAACCGGGACTAGCGGCTAGCACAGTTACGCAGTATTTT.

The V and J genes are TRBV12-3 or TRBV12-4 and TRBJ1-1; D possibly corresponds to TRBD1 (5 bases). The V gene lost 6 bases and the J gene lost 4 bases, with 15 bases spanning the gap. CDR3 size: 14 residues. CDR3 protein: CASSLGDFSTEAFF. In DNA, the CDR3 is TGTGCCAGCAGCCTTGGGGACTTCTCCACTGAAGCTTTCTTT.

The gene calls are TRBV6-5 and TRBJ2-3, with D perhaps TRBD2 (5 bases). This CDR3 region has 16 residues. CDR1 MNHEY and CDR2 SVGAGI come from the germline V gene. Trimming took 5 bases from V and 2 from J, leaving 17 bases between them. CDR3 amino acids: CASSRPSNGATDTQYF. CDR3 coding DNA: TGTGCCAGCAGTAGACCTAGCAATGGAGCCACAGATACGCAGTATTTT.

This clonotype was detected many times. The chain is built from TRBV5-1 and TRBJ2-5; D uncertain. Germline CDR1 reads SGHRS; CDR2 reads YFSETQ. The V end lost 4 bases, the J end lost 3 bases, and 4 bases lay between the germline ends. The CDR3 runs 11 residues. CDR3 DNA sequence: TGCGCCAGCAGCACCGAAGAGACCCAGTACTTC. It yields the protein CASSTEETQYF.

This clonotype was seen a few times. V gene TRBV28 combines with J gene TRBJ2-7; D might be TRBD1 or TRBD2, each matching 5 bases. CDR1 is MDHEN and CDR2 is SYDVKM in the germline V gene. Trimming cost V 2 bases and J 5 bases, with 10 bases left between them. The CDR3 loop spans 13 amino acids. Here the CDR3 DNA reads TGTGCCAGCAGTTTAGTAGGGACCAACGAGCAGTACTTC. Its protein product is CASSLVGTNEQYF. Variable domain in full (rest from reference TRBV28 and TRBJ2-7): DVKVTQSSRYLVKRTGEKVFLECVQDMDHENMFWYRQDPGLGLRLIYFSYDVKMKEKGDIPEGYSVSREKKERFSLILESASTNQTSMYLCASSLVGTNEQYFGPGTRLTVT.

A single count supports this clonotype. The genes are TRBV28 and TRBJ2-1; 8 positions agree with TRBD2. There are 14 residues in the CDR3. V was clipped by 2 bases and J by 10 bases; unmatched bases: 7. CDR1 is MDHEN and CDR2 is SYDVKM in the germline V gene. The DNA of the CDR3 is TGTGCCAGCAGTTTACGCGGGAGGCTGGACGAGCAGTTCTTC. Translation: CASSLRGRLDEQFF. Variable domain in full (rest from reference TRBV28 and TRBJ2-1): DVKVTQSSRYLVKRTGEKVFLECVQDMDHENMFWYRQDPGLGLRLIYFSYDVKMKEKGDIPEGYSVSREKKERFSLILESASTNQTSMYLCASSLRGRLDEQFFGPGTRLTVL.

Points on this clonotype: A much more abundant neighbour one base away suggests this may be a read error. This sequence joins TRBV5-6 and TRBJ2-7; D call uncertain. Deletions cut 3 bases from V and 2 bases from J, with 3 bases between. This CDR3 region has 11 residues. Germline-derived CDR1 and CDR2 are SGHDT and YYEEEE. The CDR3 sequence is CASSYAYEQYF. The DNA for the CDR3 is TGTGCCAGCAGCTACGCCTACGAGCAGTACTTC.